These T cell receptor beta chains were read from a single sample in a study of T cell changes during pregnancy in multiple sclerosis. Here immunoSEQ multiplex PCR was the method, and the copy in TCRdb shows in-frame clones only, minus some. This sample yields about 76,000 clones, of which 90% to 95% are seen a single time; about 0.61% belongs to the top ten. Sequences were derived from peripheral blood, sampled in the third trimester of pregnancy. All receptors come from a female donor with multiple sclerosis, enrolled in a pregnancy study. Each CDR3 is given with its conserved first and last residue.

cdr3_aa j_call v_call
CAWRLPGDSRGYTF TRBJ1-2 TRBV30
CASSRGEREAFF TRBJ1-1 TRBV7-9
CASSVGENEKLFF TRBJ1-4 TRBV9
CASSQVGTGSRFSGYTF TRBJ1-2 TRBV4-1
CASSSGFSKTYEQYF TRBJ2-7 TRBV11-3
CASSSQGGSTDTQYF TRBJ2-3 TRBV7-3
CASSGGTRPDTQYF TRBJ2-3 TRBV27
CASSGGGYEQYF TRBJ2-7 TRBV7-2
CASGRVGQGDTEAFF TRBJ1-1 TRBV11-1
CASSQDIGQSRNEQFF TRBJ2-1 TRBV4-1
CASSEAIGGPTGELFF TRBJ2-2 TRBV2
CASRSGQVYEQYF TRBJ2-7 TRBV14
CASSLGGLGLASKNIQYF TRBJ2-4 TRBV5-6
CASSLGQGKETQYF TRBJ2-5 TRBV11-1
CASSLRTGSYNEQFF TRBJ2-1 TRBV7-3
CASRRDTAAGEYGYTF TRBJ1-2 TRBV5-1
CASSEIGSRELFF TRBJ2-2 TRBV6-6
CSVEERQGVDYEQYF TRBJ2-7 TRBV29-1
CASSLASAYEQYF TRBJ2-7 TRBV7-2
CASSGIESQYF TRBJ2-5 TRBV6-5
CASSMTSGIYNEQFF TRBJ2-1 TRBV19
CASSFWRNTEAFF TRBJ1-1 TRBV27
CASTLQRGSSYEQYF TRBJ2-7 TRBV6-1
CAISERGLATGELFF TRBJ2-2 TRBV10-3
CASYPRKSSSGNTIYF TRBJ1-3 TRBV6-6
CASSLVPLEGGYTF TRBJ1-2 TRBV5-6
CASSSKDRGPSYEQYF TRBJ2-7 TRBV18
CASSQANREKETQYF TRBJ2-5 TRBV4-2
CASSLSGIGSGNTIYF TRBJ1-3 TRBV7-2
CASSPPGGDEQYF TRBJ2-7 TRBV4-3
CASSNYRKGWVNSPLHF TRBJ1-6 TRBV27